This section outlines one T cell receptor beta chain sequence together with its context. This clone was recorded a few times. There is no known antigen for this receptor. Base qualities are not provided; no much larger clone lies one nucleotide away. Clipping removes 4 bases from V and 4 bases from J, with 6 as the unmatched junction base count. In the germline V gene, CDR1 corresponds to MDHEN and CDR2 to SYDVKM. The CDR3 covers 16 residues, taking in both the cysteine and the phenylalanine. The entry retains the CDR3 DNA only, 48 bases that are in frame from base 1. The data originate from a study of cytomegalovirus exposure and HLA in healthy donors (dated by TCRdb to between 2016 and 2019). For the wider study: An earlier analysis of 587 of the donors reported more than 250 Gb of sequence data and around 120 million unique TCR beta sequences from roughly 180 million T cells. About 330 gigabases of sequencing data and around 80 million unique TCR sequences made up an early release that covered some 640 HLA-typed donors. Of the approximately 400 genotyped donors, 65% to 90% fell in the genetic ancestry cluster associated with self-reported Caucasian donors. The aim of the study was to test whether cataloging public T cell receptors could identify signatures of past pathogen exposure. The study used immunosequencing to profile the T cell repertoires of approximately 690 subjects and linked those repertoires to cytomegalovirus serostatus. Along with the roughly 610-subject first cohort, a separate validation cohort of more than 90 different subjects was used. The study combined high-throughput TCR immunosequencing, statistical association of individual TCRs with disease status, and machine learning to predict cytomegalovirus infection status. A later analysis re-analyzed previously published TCR beta repertoires from 660 or so donors and added high-resolution HLA genotyping to study TCR occurrence patterns. The later analysis used no new phenotypic data to find candidate immune exposures, relying instead on TCR beta sequences and their occurrence across donors. To decide whether each TCR beta V gene segment behaved as functional or pseudogenic, an earlier analysis of 587 of the donors relied on high-throughput TCR beta sequencing. Alongside the repertoire data, information on donor age, sex, ethnicity and CMV serostatus was compiled. In a later genetic analysis, genome-wide SNP genotypes for about 55% of the 666 donors were used, and that subset was treated as a discovery cohort. Every discovery cohort repertoire had been produced on one sequencing platform. HLA typing included class I and class II loci at four-digit resolution. Typing coverage differed by locus: A, B, C, DRB1 and DQB1 were typed in roughly 620-640 donors, DQA1 in approximately 520, DPA1 in around 600, and DPB1 in just under 480. Because of strong linkage in the cohort, four to six DR-DQ haplotypes were treated as single units for association and clustering. On average, 235,054 unique TCR beta nucleotide sequences were sequenced per donor among 350 to 400 genotyped donors of the cohort, with roughly a sixth of those sequences being non-productive.

The library was obtained by the immunoSEQ multiplex PCR assay. For the multiplex PCR, a mixture combining 60 forward primers for TCR Vbeta segments and 13 reverse primers for TCR Jbeta segments was used. The CDR3 region of rearranged TCR beta genes was amplified from genomic DNA with a multiplex PCR assay. The Illumina HiSeq System was used to sequence the amplified TCR beta libraries as 87-base-pair reads. The authors' pipeline ran thus. A later analysis counted approximately 76 million unique TCR beta chains across the 666 repertoires, and some 11 million of these chains were shared by at least two donors. A nearest-neighbor algorithm error-corrected the raw reads and collapsed the reads into unique sequences, merging closely related sequences to remove PCR and sequencing errors. CDR3 sequences were aligned to IMGT reference sequences to assign V, D and J gene segments. For a sequence to be retained, at least a six-nucleotide match to both a V gene segment and a J gene segment was required. Rearrangements were classified as productive when the CDR3 lacked stop codons and remained in frame with V and J, and all other rearrangements were classified as non-productive. Following IMGT convention, CDR3 was defined as the stretch from the second conserved V-encoded cysteine up to the conserved J-encoded phenylalanine. In an earlier analysis of roughly 580 of the donors, sequences lacking an unambiguous match to a single V gene segment were excluded. In an earlier analysis of around 590 of the donors, a V segment was called functional when productive rearrangements were above 56.7%, and segregating when the standard deviation between donors exceeded 5%. A statistical classification framework was built to diagnose cytomegalovirus status from the catalog of TCR beta chain sequences. In a later analysis, TCR nucleotide sequences were compared against IMGT/GENE-DB human TR gene sequences so that V and J genes could be assigned. Using the TCRdist pipeline, a later analysis assigned CDR3 sequences along with most-parsimonious VDJ recombination scenarios. In a later analysis, each TCR beta chain was defined by its CDR3 amino acid sequence together with its V-gene family, and reads lacking a unique V-gene family were excluded. As a way to deal with suspected cross-contamination and a sequencing artifact, a later analysis dropped roughly 620 nucleotide sequences that were highly shared and had low generation probability. In a later analysis, a clonal expansion index was calculated for each public chain from normalized within-repertoire ranks of inferred template counts. Generation probabilities in a later analysis came from a VDJ recombination model fitted to out-of-frame rearrangements, and those results were checked against IGoR. In a later analysis, TCR-TCR, TCR-HLA and TCR-CMV co-occurrence was scored with hypergeometric tests, and a repertoire-size bias correction was applied to TCR pairs. A later analysis estimated false discovery rates by permuting HLA or CMV assignments 20 times. In a later analysis, co-occurring TCRs were grouped using DBSCAN, and TCRdist sequence similarity was added for clustering within HLA-allele-positive subsets. Repertoires with fewer than 30,000 or more than 120,000 public chains, plus five repertoires with anomalous nucleotide sharing, were excluded from co-occurrence clustering. The table comes from immuneACCESS by way of TCRdb, which keeps in-frame sequences with V and J called. Part of the clones is missing from these tables; in studies checked, under half for an unresolved V gene and the rest for unknown reasons. The D gene and trimming were derived from the DNA, and the V and J assignments and clone size from that table. The sample has approximately 240,000 clones on record, around four fifths of them singletons. The ten largest clonotypes hold around 2.9% of the sample.

The cohort was made up of about 670 healthy bone marrow donors. At the time of sampling, every cohort member was nominally healthy, though immune exposures that went unrecorded were likely present. The donor tested CMV seropositive and was one of the 289 seropositive cohort members. Each donor provided a peripheral blood sample, and peripheral blood mononuclear cells were used for TCR beta sequencing. The Qiagen DNeasy Blood Extraction Kit was used to extract genomic DNA from the blood cell samples. The investigation overall reported the following: Compared with the 666-donor mean, donors in an Asian-associated ancestry cluster had fewer N-insertions in productive TCRs, according to a later genetic analysis. Only TCR beta chains were sequenced in this cohort, and the absence of alpha or paired-chain data limited detectable features. According to a later analysis, TCR association rates differed among HLA loci, with DRB1 alleles showing the most associated TCRs and HLA-C alleles showing the fewest. The 87-base-pair reads could not distinguish some IMGT-functional V segments, including TRBV6-2 and TRBV6-3, so those segments were excluded. In a later analysis, most CMV-associated TCR beta chains were found to appear HLA-restricted, with HLA associations seemingly driven largely by CMV exposure. The classifier was reported to diagnose cytomegalovirus status with high specificity and sensitivity in both the original cohort and the validation cohort. In a later analysis, around 17,000 TCR beta sequences were associated with specific HLA alleles at a false discovery rate of 0.05. Because counts were too low, under 20 rarely observed V segments, including chromosome 9 orphons, were left out of the earlier analysis of roughly 600 of the donors. The authors suggested that the approach could potentially be generalized to other disease states and immunological phenotypes. A total of 164 TCR beta chains were listed by the study as associated with cytomegalovirus. In a later analysis, HLA-associated TCR beta chains were found to be more clonally expanded and to have lower generation probabilities than equally common non-associated chains. Three of the identified cytomegalovirus-associated TCR beta chains were confirmed in vitro to be specific for cytomegalovirus antigens. Most TCR sequences were observed very rarely across donors, whereas some public TCRs were present in many individuals. An earlier analysis of 450 to 750 of the donors showed that most TCR beta V segments appeared in productive rearrangements either about 87% or about 30% of the time, which broadly matched IMGT annotations. HLA typing was unavailable for some donors at each locus, so association tests used only the typed subset. A cluster of highly shared sequence variants was judged likely to be a technical artifact of the sequencing pipeline. A later analysis reported that several top co-occurrence clusters appeared linked to parvovirus B19, influenza, CMV and Epstein-Barr virus. A further reported finding was that TCR beta sequences accurately predicted the HLA-A and HLA-B alleles for most subjects in the first cohort. When HLA alleles, especially DR and DQ, strongly co-occurred, TCR associations were difficult to assign to individual alleles. The only immune exposure information available for the cohort was CMV serostatus. Correlated functional status among segregating V segments might be attributable to linkage disequilibrium, but an unknown experimental factor could not be ruled out. Sequencing depth was assumed to be roughly uniform across donors in the presence/absence analyses, though that assumption may not hold. A later genetic analysis associated a missense DCLRE1C variant with V-gene and J-gene trimming of TCR beta chains, and an independent cohort replicated the association.

The sequence joins TRBV28 to TRBJ2-3; the junction holds 12 bases that match TRBD2. Sample: PBMCs. The TCR was taken from a woman in her sixties in good health and CMV-seropositive. The base sequence is TGTGCCAGCAGTTCTAGCGGGAGGGCCCCCCCAGATACGCAGTATTTT. Its translation is CASSSSGRAPPDTQYF.